Shown below are 27 T cell receptor beta chains from a single sample sequenced in a study of graft-versus-host responses after intestinal transplantation. The data were produced by immunoSEQ multiplex PCR, yet TCRdb's version contains in-frame clones alone and is incomplete. This sample has 90,000 to 150,000 clones, with 90% to 95% found just once. The antigens for these receptors are not known. The source material was unstimulated CD4+ T cells sorted from spleen or lymph node cells, sampled before intestinal transplant. These TCRs come from a human donor who received an intestinal transplant.

Written as DNA, the CDR3 is TGCGCCAGCAGTGAGGGGACTAGCGGACTCTACGAGCAGTACTTC. Its protein is CASSEGTSGLYEQYF. V usage is TRBV10-1 and J usage is TRBJ2-7; 11 bases are shared with TRBD2. The CDR3 extends over 15 amino acids. Trimming at V came to 2 bases and at J to 3 bases, leaving 3 bases not matched to a gene. In germline, CDR1 is WNHNN, CDR2 SYGVQD (reference sequence).

This chain connects TRBV18 to TRBJ1-4; D is uncertain. Trimming took off 2 bases at V and 5 bases at J, with 12 bases between the two ends. Germline V gene lookup returns CDR1 KGHSH and CDR2 LQKENI. The CDR3 contains 15 residues. The CDR3 reads CASSPARRANEKLFF. The CDR3 nucleotides read TGTGCCAGCTCACCAGCCCGACGGGCAAATGAAAAACTGTTTTTT.

The V call is TRBV29-1, the J call TRBJ1-2; D remains ambiguous. This CDR3 region has 14 residues. The V end was cut by 7 bases, the J end by 5 bases, with 20 bases between. Per the germline V gene, CDR1 is SQVTM and CDR2 is ANQGSEA. The CDR3 spells CSASGRRDFYGYTF. As DNA, the CDR3 is TGCAGCGCCTCAGGACGGAGGGATTTTTATGGCTACACCTTC.

V usage is TRBV9 and J usage is TRBJ2-2; a possible D gene is TRBD2 (6 bases). This CDR3 contains 18 residues. Germline lookup yields CDR1 SGDLS and CDR2 YYNGEE. V lost 3 bases and J 0 bases, leaving 18 bases between the germline ends. CDR3 in amino acids: CASSAQGIGRSNTGELFF. DNA of the CDR3: TGTGCCAGCAGCGCCCAAGGGATCGGGAGATCGAACACCGGGGAGCTGTTTTTT.

The J gene is TRBJ2-5, the V gene TRBV27; D possibly corresponds to TRBD1 (6 bases). The V end was cut by 5 bases, the J end by 4 bases, with 17 bases between. This CDR3 region has 15 residues. CDR1 is MNHEY and CDR2 is SMNVEV in the germline V gene (reference sequence). CDR3 sequence: CASSQKTGWRETQYF. DNA of the CDR3: TGTGCCAGCAGTCAAAAGACAGGTTGGAGAGAGACCCAGTACTTC.

The chain is built from TRBV2 and TRBJ1-5; no clear D. This CDR3 is 13 amino acids long. CDR1 SNHLY and CDR2 FYNNEI come from the germline V gene. V was cut by 1 base and J by 10 bases, with 11 bases left in between. CDR3 residues: CASSEGEFGPQHF. The CDR3 bases are TGTGCCAGCAGTGAAGGGGAATTTGGACCCCAGCATTTT.

The V gene is TRBV6-6, the J gene TRBJ2-7; 8 positions agree with TRBD2. In germline, CDR1 is MNHNY, CDR2 SVGAGI (reference sequence). Trimming removed 3 bases from V and 0 bases from J; junction bases left unmatched: 7. The CDR3 loop spans 16 amino acids. The CDR3 DNA follows: TGTGCCAGCAGTTATTCCCTAGCGGGCCTCTCCTACGAGCAGTACTTC. Translated, it gives CASSYSLAGLSYEQYF.

This clone has a handful of counts. The CDR3 protein is CASSLTGSFYEQYF. The CDR3, as DNA: TGTGCCAGCAGCTTGACAGGGAGCTTCTACGAGCAGTACTTC. V is TRBV5-8 and J is TRBJ2-7; TRBD1 might be the D (6 bases). This CDR3 has 14 residues. The ends were cut back, 1 base at V and 3 bases at J, with 11 bases in the middle. CDR1 is SGHTS and CDR2 is YDEGEE in the germline V gene.

This chain links TRBV7-2 with TRBJ2-5, with unresolved D. The ends were cut back, 7 bases at V and 5 bases at J, with 11 bases in the middle. The CDR3 contains 12 residues. CDR1 SGHTA and CDR2 FQGNSA come from the germline V gene. The CDR3 sequence: CASTLRAETQYF. DNA of the CDR3: TGTGCCAGCACCCTCCGCGCGGAGACCCAGTACTTC. The entire variable domain, with the rest obtained from reference TRBV7-2 and TRBJ2-5, is as follows: GAGVSQSPSNKVTEKGKDVELRCDPISGHTALYWYRQSLGQGLEFLIYFQGNSAPDKSGLPSDRFSAERTGGSVSTLTIQRTQQEDSAVYLCASTLRAETQYFGPGTRLLVL.

The chain carries TRBV28 and TRBJ2-7; 12 positions agree with TRBD2. The CDR3 is 15 residues long. V dropped 5 bases and J dropped 5; count of bases not matched to a gene: 7. CDR1 is MDHEN and CDR2 is SYDVKM in the germline V gene. CDR3 DNA sequence: TGTGCCAGCAGTCTAGCGGGAGGGGTCTTTCACGAGCAGTACTTC. Translating it yields CASSLAGGVFHEQYF.

V and J are TRBV2 and TRBJ2-1; TRBD1 aligns across 7 bases. J gave up 0 bases and V 4 bases, and 0 bases lay outside the gene matches. The CDR3 has 14 amino acids. Per the germline V gene, CDR1 is SNHLY and CDR2 is FYNNEI. As DNA, the CDR3 is TGTGCCAGCAGTGGGGACAGCTCCTACAATGAGCAGTTCTTC. Translation gives CASSGDSSYNEQFF.

The gene calls are TRBV9 and TRBJ2-1, with unresolved D. Germline assignment: CDR1 SGDLS and CDR2 YYNGEE. V was pared by 4 bases and J by 7 bases, with 15 bases between. The CDR3 has 14 amino acids. CDR3 residues: CASSLGLMGNEQFF. The DNA for the CDR3 is TGTGCCAGCAGCCTCGGGTTGATGGGGAATGAGCAGTTCTTC.

The J gene is TRBJ1-1, the V gene TRBV5-4; D is unresolved. Germline lookup yields CDR1 SGHNT and CDR2 YYREEE (reference sequence). There are 16 residues in the CDR3. V dropped 2 bases and J dropped 1 base, with 15 bases sitting between them. CDR3 DNA sequence: TGTGCCAGCAGCTTAAGTGGCGTGGCAGGGAACACTGAAGCTTTCTTT. Translation: CASSLSGVAGNTEAFF.

This chain uses TRBV11-2 with TRBJ1-3; D is unresolved. This CDR3 is 16 amino acids long. CDR1 SGHAT and CDR2 FQNNGV come from the germline V gene. The V gene lost 1 base and the J gene lost 2 bases, with 12 bases spanning the gap. CDR3 region: CASSLVGAGPGNTIYF. The CDR3 coding sequence is TGTGCCAGCAGCTTAGTAGGCGCAGGTCCTGGAAACACCATATATTTT.

The rearrangement links TRBV5-1 to TRBJ1-1, with 8 bases matching TRBD1. J lost 1 base, V lost 4 bases, and 6 bases had no gene match. CDR3 length: 15 amino acids. Per the germline V gene, CDR1 is SGHRS and CDR2 is YFSETQ. The CDR3 loop reads CASSLPDRENTEAFF. CDR3 DNA sequence: TGCGCCAGCAGCCTACCGGACAGGGAGAACACTGAAGCTTTCTTT.

This clone was seen a handful of times. V usage is TRBV5-1 and J usage is TRBJ1-1; D not resolved. Per germline, CDR1 SGHRS and CDR2 YFSETQ. V lost 1 base, J lost 1 base, and 8 bases lay in between. This CDR3 has 14 residues. CDR3 amino acids: CASSLYSRNTEAFF. DNA for the CDR3: TGCGCCAGCAGCTTGTACTCAAGGAACACTGAAGCTTTCTTT.

The chain links TRBV28 to TRBJ1-5; D uncertain. CDR3 length: 15 amino acids. The V gene lost 6 bases and the J gene lost 3 bases, with 15 bases spanning the gap. Germline CDR1 and CDR2: MDHEN and SYDVKM. The CDR3 sequence: CASRGLLGFNQPQHF. CDR3 in DNA: TGTGCCAGCAGAGGGCTGTTGGGGTTCAATCAGCCCCAGCATTTT. Using reference TRBV28 and TRBJ1-5 for the parts outside the CDR3, the full variable domain is DVKVTQSSRYLVKRTGEKVFLECVQDMDHENMFWYRQDPGLGLRLIYFSYDVKMKEKGDIPEGYSVSREKKERFSLILESASTNQTSMYLCASRGLLGFNQPQHFGDGTRLSIL.

The CDR3 sequence is CASRATSGRASTQYF. The CDR3 DNA is TGTGCCAGCAGGGCAACTAGCGGGAGGGCATCCACGCAGTATTTT. The J gene is TRBJ2-3, the V gene TRBV5-6, with TRBD2 matching 13 bases. CDR1 SGHDT and CDR2 YYEEEE come from the germline V gene. The CDR3 is 15 residues long. J gave up 9 bases and V 5 bases, and 9 bases lay outside the gene matches.

This chain links TRBV18 with TRBJ1-2; D might be TRBD1 (5 bases). V was shortened by 2 bases and J by 5 bases, with 9 bases between the two germline ends. The CDR3 is made up of 13 amino acids. Germline V gives CDR1 KGHSH, CDR2 LQKENI. CDR3 residues: CASSPAGGYGYTF. The CDR3 DNA sequence: TGTGCCAGCTCACCAGCGGGGGGTTATGGCTACACCTTC.

This clone appeared once. The chain couples TRBV28 to TRBJ1-3; no clear D. V shed 3 bases and J shed 1 base, with 19 bases lying between them. This CDR3 comprises 18 residues. CDR1 MDHEN and CDR2 SYDVKM come from the germline V gene. CDR3 in amino acids: CASSLSQGYAESGNTIYF. CDR3 sequence (DNA): TGTGCCAGCAGTTTGTCGCAAGGCTATGCGGAATCTGGAAACACCATATATTTT.

The chain joins TRBV5-1 to TRBJ1-3; TRBD1 matches 10 bases. Germline V gives CDR1 SGHRS, CDR2 YFSETQ. V shed 5 bases and J 4 bases; nucleotides not matched to a gene: 9. The CDR3 loop spans 16 amino acids. The CDR3 sequence: CASRWGTGASGNTIYF. In DNA, the CDR3 is TGCGCCAGCAGATGGGGGACAGGGGCTTCCGGAAACACCATATATTTT.

This clone has only a few counts. The chain has TRBV6-1 and TRBJ1-5; no firm D call. CDR1 is MNHNS, CDR2 SASEGT, per germline. This CDR3 contains 15 residues. Trimming left V 6 bases short and J 5 bases short, with 17 bases between. CDR3 DNA sequence: TGTGCCAGCAGCCCCCAACCGGGATTCGATCAGCCCCAGCATTTT. Translation gives CASSPQPGFDQPQHF.

The chain uses TRBV28 and TRBJ1-2, with no clear D. V lost 2 bases to trimming and J lost 4 bases, with 5 bases between them. Germline CDR1 and CDR2: MDHEN and SYDVKM. The CDR3 has 12 residues. The CDR3 DNA follows: TGTGCCAGCAGTTTAGAGGTCTATGGCTACACCTTC. This encodes CASSLEVYGYTF.

This chain links TRBV20-1 with TRBJ2-3; D is undetermined. There are 10 residues in the CDR3. The germline V gene encodes CDR1 DFQATT and CDR2 SNEGSKA (reference sequence). The ends were cut back, 3 bases at V and 6 bases at J, with 4 bases in the middle. The CDR3 sequence is CSASKDTQYF. The DNA of the CDR3 is TGCAGTGCTAGCAAGGATACGCAGTATTTT.

The rearrangement links TRBV6-5 to TRBJ2-5; D unresolved. V lost 2 bases to trimming and J lost 3 bases, with 4 bases between them. This CDR3 has 12 amino acids. Germline V gene lookup returns CDR1 MNHEY and CDR2 SVGAGI. As DNA, the CDR3 is TGTGCCAGCAGTTACCCGGAAGAGACCCAGTACTTC. This sequence encodes CASSYPEETQYF.

This chain joins TRBV7-2 and TRBJ2-7; no clear D gene. Trimming removed 0 bases from V and 2 bases from J, with 11 bases in between. The V gene's germline CDR1 is SGHTA and CDR2 FQGNSA. The CDR3 extends over 15 amino acids. As DNA, the CDR3 is TGTGCCAGCAGCTTAGCGACCGGTGGAGCCTACGAGCAGTACTTC. This gives the protein CASSLATGGAYEQYF. The entire variable domain, with the rest obtained from reference TRBV7-2 and TRBJ2-7, is as follows: GAGVSQSPSNKVTEKGKDVELRCDPISGHTALYWYRQSLGQGLEFLIYFQGNSAPDKSGLPSDRFSAERTGGSVSTLTIQRTQQEDSAVYLCASSLATGGAYEQYFGPGTRLTVT.

This clone was counted a few times. V gene TRBV19 combines with J gene TRBJ2-7, with TRBD1 as a possible D gene (6 bases). The V gene lost 4 bases and the J gene lost 5 bases, with 15 bases spanning the gap. Per germline, CDR1 LNHDA and CDR2 SQIVND (reference sequence). The CDR3 covers 14 residues. DNA of the CDR3: TGTGCCAGTAGTAAGACAGGAAAGTCTCACGAGCAGTACTTC. Protein sequence: CASSKTGKSHEQYF.